The entry below describes one T cell receptor (beta chain). Healthy adults negative for HIV, lacking recent acute infections or vaccinations, served as donors. This record comes from a study of shared clonotypes between healthy human individuals. Genomic DNA belonging to each subset was distributed in equal measure over several immunoSEQ plates. Assay used: immunoSEQ multiplex PCR; TCRdb lists only in-frame clones, some missing. The sample records about 2.4 million clones, around nine tenths being singletons. V shed 0 bases, J shed 7 bases, and the junction held 1 base outside the gene matches. Germline values: CDR1 SGHNT, CDR2 YYREEE (reference sequence). This CDR3 has 15 residues.

The genes are TRBV5-4 and TRBJ2-3, with 14 positions matching TRBD2. This TCR came from a man younger than 30 in good health. Sequenced material: naive CD4+ T cells sorted from blood. Sample subset: CD45RA+ positively selected. The CDR3 coding sequence is TGTGCCAGCAGCTTGGGACTAGCGGGAGGGAATACGCAGTATTTT. It encodes CASSLGLAGGNTQYF.